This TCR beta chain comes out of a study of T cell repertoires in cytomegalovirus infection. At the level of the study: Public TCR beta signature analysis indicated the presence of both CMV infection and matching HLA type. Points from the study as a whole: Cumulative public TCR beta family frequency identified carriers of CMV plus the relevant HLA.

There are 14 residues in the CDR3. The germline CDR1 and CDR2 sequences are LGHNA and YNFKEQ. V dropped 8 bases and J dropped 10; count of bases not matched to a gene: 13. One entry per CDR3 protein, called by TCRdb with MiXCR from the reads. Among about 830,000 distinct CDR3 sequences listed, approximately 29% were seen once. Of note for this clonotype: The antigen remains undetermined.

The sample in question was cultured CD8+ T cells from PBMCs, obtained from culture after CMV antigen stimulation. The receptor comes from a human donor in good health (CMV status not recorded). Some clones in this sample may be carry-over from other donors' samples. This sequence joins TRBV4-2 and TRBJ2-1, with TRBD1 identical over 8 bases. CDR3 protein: CASETGALVGEQFF. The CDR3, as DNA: TGTGCCAGCGAGACAGGGGCCCTTGTCGGGGAGCAGTTCTTC.